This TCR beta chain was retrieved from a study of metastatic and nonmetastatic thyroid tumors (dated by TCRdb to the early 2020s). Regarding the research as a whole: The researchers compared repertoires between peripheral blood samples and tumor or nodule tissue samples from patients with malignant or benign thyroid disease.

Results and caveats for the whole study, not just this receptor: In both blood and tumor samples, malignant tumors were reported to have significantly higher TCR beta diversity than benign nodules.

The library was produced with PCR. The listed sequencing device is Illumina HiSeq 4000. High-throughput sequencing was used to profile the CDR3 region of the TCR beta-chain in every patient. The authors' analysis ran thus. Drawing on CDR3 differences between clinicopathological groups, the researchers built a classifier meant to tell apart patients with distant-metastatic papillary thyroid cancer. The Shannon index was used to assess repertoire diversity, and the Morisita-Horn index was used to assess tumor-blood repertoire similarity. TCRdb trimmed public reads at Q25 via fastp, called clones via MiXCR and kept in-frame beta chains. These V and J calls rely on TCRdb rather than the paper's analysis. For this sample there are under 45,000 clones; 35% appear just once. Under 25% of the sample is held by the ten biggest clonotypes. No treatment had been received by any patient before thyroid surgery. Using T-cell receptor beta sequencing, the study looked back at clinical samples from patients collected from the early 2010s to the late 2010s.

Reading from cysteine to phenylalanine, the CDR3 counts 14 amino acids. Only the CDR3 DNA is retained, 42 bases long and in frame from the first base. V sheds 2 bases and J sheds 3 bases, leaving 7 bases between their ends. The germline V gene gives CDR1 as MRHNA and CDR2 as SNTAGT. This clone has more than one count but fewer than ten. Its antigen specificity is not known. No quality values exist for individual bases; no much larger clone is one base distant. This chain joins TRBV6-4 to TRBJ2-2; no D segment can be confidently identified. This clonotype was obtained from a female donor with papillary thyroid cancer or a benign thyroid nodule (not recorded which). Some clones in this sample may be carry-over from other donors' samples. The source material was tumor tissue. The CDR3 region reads CASSDGPDTGELFF. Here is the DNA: TGTGCCAGCAGTGACGGGCCCGACACCGGGGAGCTGTTTTTT.